The text below deals with one TCR beta chain. Produced via immunoSEQ multiplex PCR; TCRdb's table is partial and in-frame only. The table lists about 84,000 clones, 93% of them singletons, with approximately 0.22% in the top ten. The sample is drawn from a study of technical replicates of blood from a handful of donors. Sequencing used T cells isolated from PBMCs. This sequence was found in a human donor in good health.

The CDR3 sequence is CASSLFANTGELFF. In nucleotides, the CDR3 is TGTGCCAGCAGTTTATTCGCGAACACCGGGGAGCTGTTTTTT. This chain connects TRBV28 to TRBJ2-2; no reliable D call. V gave up 1 base and J gave up 0 bases, with 3 bases separating them. The CDR3 totals 14 residues. CDR1 is MDHEN and CDR2 is SYDVKM in the germline V gene.